Described below is a single T cell receptor beta chain sequence and its context. This CDR3 region has 15 residues. Trimming cost V 0 bases and J 7 bases, with 17 bases left between them. Germline lookup yields CDR1 SGDLS and CDR2 YYNGEE. These data are taken from a study of blood T cells in healthy people across ages. The use of a sample-barcoded 5' primer and a J-beta primer mix characterized a second PCR of roughly 7 to 11 cycles. A single record per CDR3 protein comes from TCRdb applying MiXCR to the 5' RACE reads. The sample carries nearly 1 million distinct CDR3 sequences, 51% recorded once. The rearrangement joins TRBV9 to TRBJ2-7; maybe TRBD1 (5 bases). The sample was blood. The receptor's source is a woman in her fifties or sixties in good health. Written as DNA, the CDR3 is TGTGCCAGCAGCGTAGGGCAGGGCTCCTACAATGAGCAGTACTTC. It is translated as CASSVGQGSYNEQYF.